The entry below describes one TCR beta chain. This sample is part of a study of regulatory T cells in long-lasting Graves disease. Time point indicated: persistent/refractory GD, antithyroid drugs over 5 years with positive TRAb. Preparation of the TCR library used RNA extracted from PBMCs. Investigators prepared the TCR beta libraries by applying iRepertoire HTBI primers and Arm-PCR of CDR3 regions. TCRdb independently ran MiXCR on the multiplex PCR reads; one entry per CDR3 protein. The table lists a few hundred thousand distinct CDR3 sequences, roughly 24% of them singletons. The source is a woman aged 35 to 49 with Graves disease. The sample here was peripheral blood mononuclear cells (PBMCs), taken when the disease was refractory, from a patient treated with antithyroid drugs.

This CDR3 reads CASSYSGTHGEQYF. The CDR3 bases are TGTGCCAGCAGTTATTCCGGGACCCACGGGGAGCAGTACTTC. The chain uses TRBV6-5 and TRBJ2-7; D is tentatively TRBD1 or TRBD2 (5 bases each). Germline V gene data show CDR1 as MNHEY and CDR2 as SVGAGI. This CDR3 comprises 14 residues. The V gene lost 3 bases and the J gene lost 7 bases, with 16 bases spanning the gap.